The T cell receptor beta chain described here comes from a study of CD8+ T cells in alopecia areata. Study-wide points: The study found higher clonality in lesional than normal scalp, especially in alopecia totalis/universalis.

Alopecia areata patients gave lesional scalp punch biopsies and peripheral blood samples. Worth noting for this clone: Its antigen is currently unknown.

Following RNA extraction, reverse transcription yielded cDNA that acted as the sequencing template. TCRdb's table, derived via immunoSEQ multiplex PCR, lists solely in-frame clones and lacks some. The top ten hold 15% to 20% of the sample, which has about 30,000 clones, 62% seen once. This CDR3 spans 13 amino acids. Germline-derived CDR1 and CDR2 are MDHEN and SYDVKM. V was clipped by 4 bases and J by 0 bases, with 6 bases between them. Sequencing used NKG2D-high CD8+ T cells sorted from blood. The J gene is TRBJ1-1, the V gene TRBV28; no reliable D call. This TCR derives from a human donor with alopecia areata. The CDR3 region has the DNA TGTGCCAGCAGTTCCGACATGAACACTGAAGCTTTCTTT. This encodes CASSSDMNTEAFF.